This T cell receptor (beta chain) was observed in a study of cytomegalovirus exposure and HLA in healthy donors. Study background: Earlier, 95 million to 120 million unique TCR beta sequences were recovered from around 180 million T cells by an analysis. Within an early data release were roughly 90 million unique TCRs drawn from HLA-typed donors.

CDR3 size: 15 residues. Germline V gene sequence: CDR1 ENHRY, CDR2 SYGVKD. V gave up 3 bases and J gave up 1 base; unmatched junction bases: 3. Findings of the study overall: A few of the chains that were CMV-associated were confirmed in vitro to be specific for CMV antigens.

Primers included in the PCR were 60 Vbeta and 13 Jbeta primers. Authors' data handling: Unique TCR beta chains totaled some 80 million in a later count, with about 11 million of them shared. Clones were read by immunoSEQ multiplex PCR, and TCRdb kept only the in-frame ones, dropping some. The V and J calls and the clone size are those of that table, but D and trimming were determined from the DNA. The table includes about 170,000 clones, approximately 78% detected once. As concerns this clone: What it binds is not known.

The sample taken for sequencing was PBMCs. This chain links TRBV10-3 with TRBJ2-7; 10 nucleotides agree with TRBD2. The sequence came from a male donor in good health and CMV-seronegative. CDR3 coding DNA: TGTGCCATCAGTGATGGACTAGCGGTGTCCTACGAGCAGTACTTC. Translating gives CAISDGLAVSYEQYF.